What follows are 15 T cell receptor beta chains derived from one specimen sequenced in a study of blood T cell repertoires in COVID-19. Profiling relied on immunoSEQ multiplex PCR, and the TCRdb table lists in-frame clones only, not all of them. The sample gives around 160,000 clones, around 82% of which show up once; roughly 9.6% is in the top ten. Sequencing was done on a sample of peripheral blood. Receptor source: a man between 60 and 75 years old with active or convalescent COVID-19.

The CDR3 loop is CASSWLSRDRGHEQFF. CDR3 nucleotides: TGTGCCAGCAGCTGGCTGAGCCGGGACAGGGGCCATGAGCAGTTCTTC. V is TRBV7-3 and J is TRBJ2-1; the match to TRBD1 covers 10 bases. Per germline, CDR1 SGHTA and CDR2 FQGTGA. V shed 4 bases, J shed 8 bases, and the junction held 11 bases outside the gene matches. There are 16 residues in the CDR3.

This chain joins TRBV2 and TRBJ2-2, with D possibly being TRBD2 (6 bases). The CDR3 totals 16 residues. Trimming shortened V by 6 bases and J by 2 bases, and 16 bases separated the two germline ends. Germline CDR1 reads SNHLY; CDR2 reads FYNNEI. Written as DNA, the CDR3 is TGTGCCAGCAGGCCTCGGGCGGGGAGCAACACCGGGGAGCTGTTTTTT. Its protein product is CASRPRAGSNTGELFF.

V and J are TRBV5-1 and TRBJ1-3; 8 bases agree with TRBD1. CDR1 and CDR2 (germline): SGHRS, YFSETQ. This CDR3 spans 15 amino acids. Trimming at V came to 2 bases and at J to 4 bases, leaving 5 bases not matched to a gene. The CDR3 nucleotides are TGCGCCAGCAGCTTTAAGACAGGGGAGGGAAACACCATATATTTT. Protein product: CASSFKTGEGNTIYF.

This chain joins TRBV9 and TRBJ1-2, with a weak D call TRBD1 (6 bases). The CDR3 runs 17 residues. Trimming removed 3 bases at V and 2 bases at J, with 20 bases between. Per the germline V gene, CDR1 is SGDLS and CDR2 is YYNGEE. The CDR3 loop reads CASSASRYRVGNYGYTF. Here the CDR3 DNA reads TGTGCCAGCAGCGCGAGCCGGTACAGGGTCGGGAACTATGGCTACACCTTC.

This clone has only a few counts. The CDR3 coding sequence is TGTGCCAGCAGGGGAGGGGTGAACACTGAAGCTTTCTTT. Protein product: CASRGGVNTEAFF. The chain carries TRBV12-3 or TRBV12-4 and TRBJ1-1, with a tentative D call TRBD1 (5 bases). Trimming cost V 6 bases and J 0 bases, with 8 bases left between them. CDR3 length: 13 amino acids.

The sample holds one count of this clone. The chain recombines TRBV7-8 with TRBJ1-6, with D possibly being TRBD1 (5 bases). With 5 bases removed from V and 9 bases from J, the gap between germline ends came to 17 bases. The CDR3 runs 15 residues. Germline assignment: CDR1 SGHVS and CDR2 FQNEAQ. CDR3 bases: TGTGCCAGCAGCGCCGGACAACCCAGTGGTTCACCCCTCCACTTT. It translates to CASSAGQPSGSPLHF.

The chain combines TRBV11-3 with TRBJ2-3, with D possibly TRBD2 on 6 matching bases. The CDR3 loop spans 15 amino acids. V lost 1 base and J lost 0, with 8 bases in between. CDR1 and CDR2 from the germline V gene are SGHNT and YENEEA. The CDR3 nucleotides are TGTGCCAGCAGCTTAGCGGGGGAGAGCACAGATACGCAGTATTTT. Amino acid sequence: CASSLAGESTDTQYF.

The CDR3 reads CSVVLVRQKIYGYTF. Here the CDR3 DNA reads TGCAGCGTTGTCCTTGTTCGACAGAAAATATATGGCTACACCTTC. This rearrangement joins TRBV29-1 to TRBJ1-2, with TRBD1 as a possible D gene (5 bases). The germline gives CDR1 SQVTM, CDR2 ANQGSEA. This CDR3 has 15 residues. V was cut by 4 bases and J by 5 bases, with 20 bases left in between.

The J gene is TRBJ1-5, the V gene TRBV18, with 10 positions matching TRBD1. The CDR3 is made up of 17 amino acids. V trimming: 2 bases; J trimming: 6 bases; junction bases outside the gene matches: 10. The germline V gene has CDR1 KGHSH and CDR2 LQKENI. DNA of the CDR3: TGTGCCAGCTCACCAGAAAGACAGGGGGCTTCGGGTCAGCCCCAGCATTTT. Translation gives CASSPERQGASGQPQHF.

The J gene is TRBJ2-2, the V gene TRBV30; TRBD2 matches at 14 bases. This CDR3 has 17 residues. The ends lost 0 bases at V and 4 bases at J; junction bases unmatched: 4. CDR1 is GTSNPN, CDR2 SVGIG, per germline (reference sequence). The CDR3, as DNA: TGTGCCTGGAGTGTTGGGACTAGCGGGAGAATCACCGGGGAGCTGTTTTTT. Translated, it gives CAWSVGTSGRITGELFF.

This rearrangement joins TRBV2 to TRBJ1-4, with 7 bases that match TRBD1. The ends lost 10 bases at V and 5 bases at J; junction bases unmatched: 7. Germline values: CDR1 SNHLY, CDR2 FYNNEI. The CDR3 totals 13 residues. The DNA for the CDR3 is TGTGCCACCCGGCGACAGGGCAATGAAAAACTGTTTTTT. It yields the protein CATRRQGNEKLFF.

V usage is TRBV2 and J usage is TRBJ2-4, with TRBD2 matching 7 bases. This CDR3 comprises 17 residues. Trimming at V came to 0 bases and at J to 1 base, leaving 6 bases not matched to a gene. CDR1 SNHLY and CDR2 FYNNEI come from the germline V gene. The CDR3 is CASSEAYAGVAKNIQYF. The CDR3 coding sequence is TGTGCCAGCAGTGAAGCGTATGCGGGAGTTGCCAAAAACATTCAGTACTTC.

The J gene is TRBJ2-3, the V gene TRBV5-4; weak D call: TRBD2 (6 bases). The CDR3 sequence is 14 residues long. Per the germline V gene, CDR1 is SGHNT and CDR2 is YYREEE (reference sequence). V was trimmed by 4 bases and J by 3 bases, leaving 12 bases between them. In DNA form, the CDR3 reads TGTGCCAGCAGCCCCTCGGGGAGGACAGATACGCAGTATTTT. It is translated as CASSPSGRTDTQYF. Drawing the rest from reference TRBV5-4 and TRBJ2-3, the complete variable domain is ETGVTQSPTHLIKTRGQQVTLRCSSQSGHNTVSWYQQALGQGPQFIFQYYREEENGRGNFPPRFSGLQFPNYSSELNVNALELDDSALYLCASSPSGRTDTQYFGPGTRLTVL.

The CDR3 sequence is CASSYDSLSGANVLTF. The CDR3 region has the DNA TGTGCCAGCAGTTACGACAGCCTCTCTGGGGCCAACGTCCTGACTTTC. The chain links TRBV6-5 to TRBJ2-6; tentatively, D is TRBD1 (5 bases). The CDR3 spans 16 residues. V lost 2 bases and J lost 0, with 8 bases in between. CDR1 is MNHEY and CDR2 is SVGAGI in the germline V gene.

The V gene is TRBV5-6, the J gene TRBJ2-7; TRBD2 agrees at 8 bases. The length of the CDR3 is 16 residues. With V trimmed by 0 bases and J by 1 base, 6 bases remained unmatched. Germline assignment: CDR1 SGHDT and CDR2 YYEEEE. In DNA, the CDR3 is TGTGCCAGCAGCTTGGGGCTAGCGGGCACGTCCTACGAGCAGTACTTC. Translated: CASSLGLAGTSYEQYF.